This TCR beta chain was recovered during a study of metastatic and nonmetastatic thyroid tumors. Study-wide background: Across blood and tumor or nodule tissue, repertoires from malignant and benign thyroid patients were compared with one another.

About this clone itself: A read error may be the cause here, since a much bigger clone is one base away.

TCRdb re-called clones from the PCR reads using MiXCR. The sample has about 92,000 clones; around 14% are singletons. In germline, CDR1 is SGHNT, CDR2 YYREEE (reference sequence). CDR3 length equals 14 residues. J lost 6 bases, V lost 7 bases, and 13 bases had no gene match. Every patient underwent thyroid surgery untreated. The receptor was isolated from a female donor with papillary thyroid cancer or a benign thyroid nodule (not recorded which). Some clones in this sample may be carry-over from other donors' samples. Sequencing used blood. The chain employs TRBV5-4 and TRBJ2-7; 7 nucleotides match TRBD1. CDR3 region: CASSPGQCYGEQYF. The CDR3 bases are TGTGCCAGCTCCCCGGGACAGTGCTACGGCGAGCAGTACTTC.